The 27 T cell receptor beta chains given below trace back to one sample, sequenced in a study of PD-1 blockade in mismatch repair-deficient tumors. Measured with immunoSEQ multiplex PCR; TCRdb has only the in-frame clones, and not every one. The table has some 27,000 clones, 65% to 85% seen once. This specimen was PBMCs, taken before pembrolizumab treatment. The receptors here all came from an adult with mismatch repair-deficient cancer.

V usage is TRBV28 and J usage is TRBJ2-3; TRBD2 matches 7 bases. V shed 5 bases, J shed 2 bases, and the junction held 10 bases outside the gene matches. The CDR3 covers 16 residues. CDR1 and CDR2 from the germline V gene are MDHEN and SYDVKM. CDR3 amino acids: CASSHAPSGPTDTQYF. The DNA of the CDR3 is TGTGCCAGCAGTCATGCCCCTAGCGGCCCCACAGATACGCAGTATTTT.

The table lists this clone with a few counts. The J gene is TRBJ2-4, the V gene TRBV2; D is undetermined. The CDR3 totals 17 residues. Germline CDR1 is SNHLY and CDR2 is FYNNEI. Trimming took off 4 bases at V and 2 bases at J, with 18 bases between the two ends. CDR3 sequence (DNA): TGTGCCAGCAGTGGCGCCCAACAGCTCCTTTCCAAAAACATTCAGTACTTC. Its protein product is CASSGAQQLLSKNIQYF. Variable domain in full (rest from reference TRBV2 and TRBJ2-4): EPEVTQTPSHQVTQMGQEVILRCVPISNHLYFYWYRQILGQKVEFLVSFYNNEISEKSEIFDDQFSVERPDGSNFTLKIRSTKLEDSAMYFCASSGAQQLLSKNIQYFGAGTRLSVL.

Here the CDR3 reads CSARLGDGYTF. CDR3 sequence (DNA): TGCAGTGCTAGACTGGGAGATGGCTACACCTTC. The J gene is TRBJ1-2, the V gene TRBV20-1; D gene ambiguous. Trimming left V 2 bases short and J 6 bases short, with 7 bases between. Germline V gives CDR1 DFQATT, CDR2 SNEGSKA (reference sequence). The length of the CDR3 is 11 residues.

The chain uses TRBV5-1 and TRBJ2-3; 7 nucleotides agree with TRBD1. The CDR3 is 14 residues long. V lost 3 bases and J lost 0; bases outside the gene matches: 1. The germline gives CDR1 SGHRS, CDR2 YFSETQ. The CDR3 is CASSSTGSTDTQYF. The CDR3 DNA follows: TGCGCCAGCAGCTCGACAGGGAGCACAGATACGCAGTATTTT.

This clone appeared a single time. The gene calls are TRBV7-3 and TRBJ2-2; TRBD2 might be the D (7 bases). Germline CDR1 reads SGHTA; CDR2 reads FQGTGA. The CDR3 has 19 residues. Trimming removed 3 bases at V and 4 bases at J, with 24 bases between. CDR3 amino acids: CASSFPTLLGGGRTGELFF. CDR3 in DNA: TGTGCCAGCAGCTTTCCCACCCTCCTAGGGGGAGGGCGCACCGGGGAGCTGTTTTTT.

The chain has TRBV9 and TRBJ2-5; D may be TRBD1 (5 bases). This CDR3 is 13 amino acids long. V lost 0 bases to trimming and J lost 5 bases, with 8 bases between them. Germline loops: CDR1 SGDLS, CDR2 YYNGEE. The CDR3 nucleotides read TGTGCCAGCAGCGTAGGGGCAGGGGAGACCCAGTACTTC. It encodes CASSVGAGETQYF.

The chain uses TRBV9 and TRBJ2-2, with D maybe TRBD1 (6 bases). CDR1 SGDLS and CDR2 YYNGEE come from the germline V gene. V dropped 2 bases and J dropped 3 bases, with 17 bases sitting between them. This CDR3 is built from 17 residues. The CDR3: CASSVSMGPGDTGELFF. The CDR3 DNA sequence: TGTGCCAGCAGCGTGAGTATGGGCCCAGGGGACACCGGGGAGCTGTTTTTT.

This clone was detected only once. The chain employs TRBV5-1 and TRBJ2-1; TRBD2 agrees at 12 bases. CDR1 and CDR2 from the germline V gene are SGHRS and YFSETQ. This CDR3 contains 18 residues. With V trimmed by 3 bases and J by 1 base, 8 bases remained unmatched. This CDR3 is CASSSKTSGRPSYNEQFF. The CDR3 DNA sequence: TGCGCCAGCAGCTCAAAGACTAGCGGGAGACCGTCCTACAATGAGCAGTTCTTC.

This clone was seen only a few times. CDR3: CASSPRDRGHHQPQHF. Written as DNA, the CDR3 is TGTGCCAGCAGTCCCCGGGACAGGGGACACCATCAGCCCCAGCATTTT. The chain is built from TRBV28 and TRBJ1-5; 10 bases are shared with TRBD1. This CDR3 spans 16 amino acids. The V segment lost 5 bases and the J segment 5 bases; nucleotides outside the gene matches: 9. The germline V gene has CDR1 MDHEN and CDR2 SYDVKM.

This chain links TRBV4-2 with TRBJ2-2; 9 nucleotides align to TRBD2. V lost 1 base and J lost 5; bases outside the gene matches: 8. This CDR3 is built from 17 residues. Per the germline V gene, CDR1 is LGHNA and CDR2 is YNFKEQ. CDR3 loop: CASSQVAGVLGTGELFF. The DNA for the CDR3 is TGTGCCAGCAGCCAAGTAGCGGGAGTTTTGGGAACCGGGGAGCTGTTTTTT.

Written as DNA, the CDR3 is TGTGCCAGCAGCCCGCGTGCGCCTAGCGGGATCGATGAGCAGTTCTTC. Amino acids: CASSPRAPSGIDEQFF. The rearrangement joins TRBV7-8 to TRBJ2-1; TRBD2 aligns across 9 bases. The germline gives CDR1 SGHVS, CDR2 FQNEAQ. The CDR3 is 16 amino acids. V shed 5 bases, J shed 8 bases, and the junction held 13 bases outside the gene matches.

The rearrangement uses TRBV29-1 and TRBJ2-1; the match to TRBD2 covers 9 bases. The CDR3 contains 15 residues. Germline CDR1 and CDR2: SQVTM and ANQGSEA. Trimming took 1 base from V and 0 from J; bases not matched to a gene: 1. The CDR3 here is CSVEGGGDSYNEQFF. The CDR3 coding sequence is TGCAGCGTTGAAGGCGGGGGGGACTCCTACAATGAGCAGTTCTTC.

The V and J genes are TRBV7-2 and TRBJ2-3, with D tentatively TRBD2 (5 bases). This CDR3 has 15 residues. With 3 bases removed from V and 4 bases from J, the gap between germline ends came to 14 bases. Germline CDR1 is SGHTA and CDR2 is FQGNSA. Here the CDR3 DNA reads TGTGCCAGCAGCTTTTGGGCTAGCATGGCAGATACGCAGTATTTT. It specifies CASSFWASMADTQYF.

The chain carries TRBV7-8 and TRBJ2-3, with D tentatively TRBD2 (6 bases). The CDR3 contains 16 residues. The V gene's germline CDR1 is SGHVS and CDR2 FQNEAQ. The V end lost 5 bases, the J end lost 0 bases, and 15 bases lay between the germline ends. The CDR3 loop is CASSLLAFPSTDTQYF. The CDR3 nucleotides are TGTGCCAGCAGCCTACTAGCATTCCCTAGCACAGATACGCAGTATTTT.

The genes are TRBV10-3 and TRBJ1-1, with D possibly being TRBD1 (6 bases). CDR1 ENHRY and CDR2 SYGVKD come from the germline V gene. V was clipped by 2 bases and J by 0 bases, with 10 bases between them. This CDR3 spans 15 amino acids. The DNA of the CDR3 is TGTGCCATCAGTGAGCCTACAGGGCTGAACACTGAAGCTTTCTTT. Translated: CAISEPTGLNTEAFF.

The rearrangement joins TRBV7-6 to TRBJ1-2; D remains ambiguous. Germline assignment: CDR1 SGHVS and CDR2 FNYEAQ. V lost 3 bases and J 2 bases, leaving 13 bases between the germline ends. The CDR3 extends over 15 amino acids. CDR3 nucleotide sequence: TGTGCCAGCAGCTTTCTTCAGGAACCCAACTATGGCTACACCTTC. Its translation: CASSFLQEPNYGYTF.

The rearrangement links TRBV5-1 to TRBJ2-1, with 9 bases lining up with TRBD1. V lost 4 bases, J lost 1 base, and 3 bases stayed unmatched. CDR3 length equals 15 residues. From germline, CDR1 is SGHRS and CDR2 YFSETQ. CDR3 nucleotide sequence: TGCGCCAGCAGCGAGGGACAGGGTTCCTACAATGAGCAGTTCTTC. Amino acid sequence: CASSEGQGSYNEQFF.

This sequence joins TRBV25-1 and TRBJ1-1; 8 bases match TRBD1. V shed 2 bases and J 1 base; nucleotides not matched to a gene: 12. Germline CDR1 and CDR2: MGHDK and SYGVNS. There are 18 residues in the CDR3. The CDR3 protein is CASSEASGRGLRNTEAFF. The CDR3 DNA reads as TGTGCCAGCAGTGAAGCTTCGGGCAGGGGGCTGCGGAACACTGAAGCTTTCTTT.

The rearrangement joins TRBV7-2 to TRBJ2-1; 9 positions agree with TRBD2. The germline V gene has CDR1 SGHTA and CDR2 FQGNSA. J lost 8 bases, V lost 5 bases, and 13 bases had no gene match. CDR3 length: 16 residues. The CDR3 region is CASSNGSPAGGDEQFF. CDR3 nucleotide sequence: TGTGCCAGCAGCAACGGGTCGCCAGCGGGAGGCGATGAGCAGTTCTTC. The complete variable domain, with remaining parts taken from reference TRBV7-2 and TRBJ2-1, reads GAGVSQSPSNKVTEKGKDVELRCDPISGHTALYWYRQSLGQGLEFLIYFQGNSAPDKSGLPSDRFSAERTGGSVSTLTIQRTQQEDSAVYLCASSNGSPAGGDEQFFGPGTRLTVL.

This clone was counted a single time. The rearrangement joins TRBV5-1 to TRBJ2-6; tentative D call: TRBD1 (6 bases). With 4 bases removed from V and 11 bases from J, the gap between germline ends came to 22 bases. The CDR3 is made up of 16 amino acids. Germline values: CDR1 SGHRS, CDR2 YFSETQ. The CDR3 region is CASSPGQLALADVLTF. For the CDR3, the DNA is TGCGCCAGCAGCCCCGGACAGCTGGCTTTGGCGGACGTCCTGACTTTC.

This chain connects TRBV9 to TRBJ2-3; D not certain. The CDR3 has 12 amino acids. CDR1 is SGDLS, CDR2 YYNGEE, per germline. V lost 0 bases and J lost 5, with 4 bases in between. The DNA for the CDR3 is TGTGCCAGCAGCGTAGTCAAAGATACGCAGTATTTT. Translated: CASSVVKDTQYF.

About this clone: At one boundary the junction diverges from the germline segment, which might be a read error. V usage is TRBV6-5 and J usage is TRBJ1-1, with D perhaps TRBD1 (6 bases). The CDR3 runs 16 residues. CDR1 and CDR2 (germline): MNHEY, SVGAGI. In DNA form, the CDR3 reads TGTGCCAGCAGTTCATTTTATACGCAGGGGAACGCTGAAGCTTTCTTT. It encodes CASSSFYTQGNAEAFF.

The count of this clone is one. This chain's CDR3 is CASSLAPEVETQYF. The DNA of the CDR3 is TGTGCCAGCAGCTTAGCGCCCGAGGTGGAGACCCAGTACTTC. The chain combines TRBV7-9 with TRBJ2-5; D is undetermined. The CDR3 contains 14 residues. The germline CDR1 and CDR2 sequences are SEHNR and FQNEAQ (reference sequence). Trimming stripped 0 bases from V and 5 bases from J, with 10 bases between. The whole variable domain, remainder taken from reference TRBV7-9 and TRBJ2-5, is DTGVSQNPRHKITKRGQNVTFRCDPISEHNRLYWYRQTLGQGPEFLTYFQNEAQLEKSRLLSDRFSAERPKGSFSTLEIQRTEQGDSAMYLCASSLAPEVETQYFGPGTRLLVL.

The chain uses TRBV27 and TRBJ2-7; D may be TRBD1 (7 bases). This CDR3 has 12 residues. The germline CDR1 and CDR2 sequences are MNHEY and SMNVEV (reference sequence). Trimming stripped 10 bases from V and 4 bases from J, with 14 bases between. The chain's CDR3 is CATRGAPYEQYF. CDR3 nucleotide sequence: TGTGCCACCAGGGGGGCTCCTTACGAGCAGTACTTC.

The chain carries TRBV7-2 and TRBJ1-2, with D perhaps TRBD1 (6 bases). From germline, CDR1 is SGHTA and CDR2 FQGNSA. Trimming shortened V by 5 bases and J by 1 base, and 11 bases separated the two germline ends. This CDR3 comprises 14 residues. The CDR3 spells CASSKDSHNYGYTF. CDR3 DNA sequence: TGTGCCAGCAGCAAGGACAGCCATAACTATGGCTACACCTTC.

The chain recombines TRBV29-1 with TRBJ1-1; D perhaps matches TRBD1 (6 bases). The CDR3 covers 16 residues. Trimming took 7 bases from V and 0 from J, leaving 21 bases between them. CDR1 and CDR2 from the germline V gene are SQVTM and ANQGSEA. CDR3 loop: CSACRRDIKMNTEAFF. Written as DNA, the CDR3 is TGCAGCGCGTGCCGTCGGGACATAAAAATGAACACTGAAGCTTTCTTT. Drawing the rest from reference TRBV29-1 and TRBJ1-1, the complete variable domain is SAVISQKPSRDICQRGTSLTIQCQVDSQVTMMFWYRQQPGQSLTLIATANQGSEATYESGFVIDKFPISRPNLTFSTLTVSNMSPEDSSIYLCSACRRDIKMNTEAFFGQGTRLTVV.

This clone was seen more than once but under ten times. V and J are TRBV15 and TRBJ1-4; no clear D. Germline V gene data show CDR1 as LNHNV and CDR2 as YYDKDF (reference sequence). Trimming stripped 0 bases from V and 8 bases from J, with 13 bases between. This CDR3 region has 15 residues. CDR3 region: CATSRDASTEEKLFF. The CDR3 region has the DNA TGTGCCACCAGCAGAGATGCATCCACGGAGGAAAAACTGTTTTTT.